This section outlines one T cell receptor beta chain sequence together with its context. Treatment denoted: roughly 20 received Ad26.COV2.S at low or high dose, single or two shots; about 5 received placebo; per-sample allocation not given. Day 63 after the first injection of vaccine or placebo was the sampling time. Data came from immunoSEQ multiplex PCR; TCRdb stores just in-frame clones and leaves some out. The sample consists of 350,000 to 550,000 clones, 85% to 90% of them appearing once. The sample is drawn from a study of Ad26.COV2.S vaccination and SARS-CoV-2 variants. V was clipped by 6 bases and J by 7 bases; unmatched bases: 8. Per germline, CDR1 WSHSY and CDR2 SAAADI. CDR3 length: 14 residues.

The TCR comes from a person between 18 and 65 years old who received the Ad26.COV2.S COVID-19 vaccine or a placebo. V is TRBV10-2 and J is TRBJ2-1; 8 positions match TRBD2. The source material was peripheral blood, sampled in a trial of Ad26.COV2.S vaccine versus placebo. In DNA, the CDR3 is TGCGCCAGCAGGCAGACGGGACTAGAGAATGAGCAGTTCTTC. Amino acid sequence: CASRQTGLENEQFF.